This T cell receptor (beta chain) is from a study of blood T cells in healthy people across ages. Worth noting for this clonotype: Its antigen remains unidentified.

Points from the study as a whole: Diversity was estimated from one million T cells, and these estimates were considered underestimates.

The V and J ends lost 4 bases and 8 bases respectively, with 15 bases between them. This CDR3 comprises 14 residues. The germline gives CDR1 LGHDT, CDR2 YNNKEL (reference sequence). Alongside a J-beta primer mix, a sample-barcoded 5' primer served in a second PCR lasting about 7 to 12 cycles. From the 5' RACE reads, TCRdb called clonotypes with MiXCR, one entry per CDR3 protein. Of about 840,000 distinct CDR3 sequences listed, 25% to 30% were seen once; the top ten hold about 9.4%. These same records also appear under a second study, on T cells of mothers and their children.

The sequenced material came from blood. V gene TRBV3-1 combines with J gene TRBJ2-1, with D perhaps matching TRBD1 (5 bases). The TCR comes from a woman aged 40 to 55 in good health. The CDR3: CASSPRSGFHEQFF. The DNA of the CDR3 is TGTGCCAGCAGCCCACGATCAGGGTTCCATGAGCAGTTCTTC.